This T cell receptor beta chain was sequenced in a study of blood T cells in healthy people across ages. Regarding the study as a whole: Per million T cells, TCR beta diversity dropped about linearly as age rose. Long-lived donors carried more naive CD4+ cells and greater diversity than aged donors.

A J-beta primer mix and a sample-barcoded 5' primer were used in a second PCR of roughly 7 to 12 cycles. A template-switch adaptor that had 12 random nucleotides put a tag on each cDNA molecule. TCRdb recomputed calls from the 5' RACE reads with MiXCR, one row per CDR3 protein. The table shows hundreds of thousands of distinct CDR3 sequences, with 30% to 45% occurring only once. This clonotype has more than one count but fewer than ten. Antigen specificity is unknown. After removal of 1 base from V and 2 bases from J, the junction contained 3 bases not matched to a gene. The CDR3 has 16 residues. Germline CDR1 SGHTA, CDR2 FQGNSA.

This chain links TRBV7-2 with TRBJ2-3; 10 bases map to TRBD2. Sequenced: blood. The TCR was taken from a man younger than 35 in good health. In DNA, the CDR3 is TGTGCCAGCAGCTTAGTTAGCGGGGGGCCCACAGATACGCAGTATTTT. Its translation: CASSLVSGGPTDTQYF.